The T cell receptor (beta chain) under discussion was sequenced for a study of blood T cell repertoires in COVID-19. This CDR3 has 11 residues. Between the trimmed V and J ends, which lost 1 base and 9 bases, there was a span of 4 bases. Data came from immunoSEQ multiplex PCR; TCRdb stores just in-frame clones and leaves some out. The sample has approximately 170,000 clones; over 80% are singletons. Details on this clone: This CDR3 is also generated by other DNA sequences in the sample.

Sample: peripheral blood. The source is a woman older than 75 with COVID-19, enrolled during active disease. This chain links TRBV12-3 or TRBV12-4 with TRBJ2-1, with unresolved D. CDR3 sequence (DNA): TGTGCCAGCAGTTTAGGAGGTGAGCAGTTCTTC. Translated: CASSLGGEQFF.